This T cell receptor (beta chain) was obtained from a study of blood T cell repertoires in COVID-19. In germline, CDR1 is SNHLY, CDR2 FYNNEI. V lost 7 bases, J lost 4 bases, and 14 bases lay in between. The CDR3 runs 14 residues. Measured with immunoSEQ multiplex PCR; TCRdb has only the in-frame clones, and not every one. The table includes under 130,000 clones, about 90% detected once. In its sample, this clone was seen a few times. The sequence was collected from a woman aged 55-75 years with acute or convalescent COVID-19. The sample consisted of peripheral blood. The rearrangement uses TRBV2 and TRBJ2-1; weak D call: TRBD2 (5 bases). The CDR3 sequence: CASNSGPSYNEQFF. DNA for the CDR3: TGTGCCAGCAACAGCGGCCCCTCGTACAATGAGCAGTTCTTC.